The 2 T cell receptor beta chains below all came from one sample that was sequenced in a study of cytomegalovirus exposure and HLA in healthy donors. Primers for the PCR totalled 60 Vbeta and 13 Jbeta. Here immunoSEQ multiplex PCR was the method, and the copy in TCRdb shows in-frame clones only, minus some. The profile shows around 140,000 clones, roughly three fifths of them singletons. The specimen sequenced was PBMCs. These TCRs come from a woman in her forties in good health and CMV-seronegative.

The chain joins TRBV7-2 to TRBJ2-3; 11 bases are shared with TRBD2. The CDR3 sequence is 18 residues long. V trimming: 4 bases; J trimming: 0 bases; junction bases outside the gene matches: 9. Looked up from germline, CDR1 is SGHTA and CDR2 is FQGNSA. The CDR3 bases are TGTGCCAGCAGCTCCAGCCGACTAGCGGGGACTAGCACAGATACGCAGTATTTT. Residues: CASSSSRLAGTSTDTQYF.

The gene calls are TRBV28 and TRBJ2-7; TRBD1 aligns across 8 bases. The junction had 7 bases not matched to a gene; V was cut back by 5 bases and J by 1 base. This CDR3 contains 15 residues. CDR1 is MDHEN, CDR2 SYDVKM, per germline. As DNA, the CDR3 is TGTGCCAGCAGTGAAGAGAGACAGGGGTCCTACGAGCAGTACTTC. Protein sequence: CASSEERQGSYEQYF. Using reference TRBV28 and TRBJ2-7 for the parts outside the CDR3, the full variable domain is DVKVTQSSRYLVKRTGEKVFLECVQDMDHENMFWYRQDPGLGLRLIYFSYDVKMKEKGDIPEGYSVSREKKERFSLILESASTNQTSMYLCASSEERQGSYEQYFGPGTRLTVT.